One sample yielded the 14 T cell receptor beta chains listed below, sequenced in a study of Ad26.COV2.S vaccination and SARS-CoV-2 variants. Treatment in this sample: around 19 received Ad26.COV2.S at low or high dose, single or two shots; about 5 received placebo; per-sample allocation not given. Samples were taken on day 63 after the first vaccine or placebo injection. Libraries were prepared by immunoSEQ multiplex PCR; TCRdb keeps only in-frame clonotypes and omits some of them. The sample lists about 680,000 clones; around 89% were seen once. Here the sequenced sample was peripheral blood, taken in a trial of Ad26.COV2.S vaccine versus placebo. The source is a person between 18 and 59 years old who received the Ad26.COV2.S COVID-19 vaccine or a placebo.

The chain joins TRBV19 to TRBJ2-1, with D tentatively TRBD2 (7 bases). The CDR3 spans 15 residues. The germline V and J ends were trimmed by 7 bases and 0 bases, with 13 bases remaining between them. Germline CDR1 LNHDA, CDR2 SQIVND (reference sequence). The CDR3 is CASTPGGSSYNEQFF. CDR3 coding DNA: TGTGCCAGTACCCCGGGGGGCAGCTCCTACAATGAGCAGTTCTTC. Together with reference TRBV19 and TRBJ2-1, the CDR3 gives the full variable domain: DGGITQSPKYLFRKEGQNVTLSCEQNLNHDAMYWYRQDPGQGLRLIYYSQIVNDFQKGDIAEGYSVSREKKESFPLTVTSAQKNPTAFYLCASTPGGSSYNEQFFGPGTRLTVL.

The chain carries TRBV6-5 and TRBJ1-2, with 7 positions matching TRBD1. This CDR3 is built from 13 residues. Germline CDR1 and CDR2: MNHEY and SVGAGI. Trimming at V came to 5 bases and at J to 7 bases, leaving 7 bases not matched to a gene. The CDR3 sequence is CASSRGQVFGYTF. In DNA form, the CDR3 reads TGTGCCAGCAGTCGTGGACAGGTTTTTGGCTACACCTTC.

The chain couples TRBV5-1 to TRBJ1-1; 11 positions match TRBD1. This CDR3 spans 17 amino acids. Germline V gene data show CDR1 as SGHRS and CDR2 as YFSETQ. The trim removed 4 bases at V and 1 base at J, leaving 9 bases unmatched. CDR3 nucleotide sequence: TGCGCCAGCAGCGCGGGACAGGGGGGCGGCGGGAACACTGAAGCTTTCTTT. It yields the protein CASSAGQGGGGNTEAFF.

Notes on this clone: One end of the junction does not line up with germline, which may come from a read error. CDR3 protein: CASSRQGNSEAFF. In nucleotides, the CDR3 is TGTGCCAGCAGCCGACAGGGGAACTCTGAAGCTTTCTTT. This rearrangement joins TRBV7-9 to TRBJ1-1, with TRBD1 identical over 8 bases. The CDR3 runs 13 residues. From germline, CDR1 is SEHNR and CDR2 FQNEAQ (reference sequence).

The chain is built from TRBV11-2 and TRBJ2-7; no firm D call. V lost 2 bases, J lost 4 bases, and 12 bases lay in between. The CDR3 runs to 14 residues. Germline V gives CDR1 SGHAT, CDR2 FQNNGV. CDR3 in amino acids: CASSLMSPSYEQYF. Written as DNA, the CDR3 is TGTGCCAGCAGCTTAATGAGTCCGTCTTACGAGCAGTACTTC.

The chain employs TRBV5-6 and TRBJ1-1; 8 nucleotides match TRBD1. The CDR3 contains 13 residues. Germline lookup yields CDR1 SGHDT and CDR2 YYEEEE. The ends lost 4 bases at V and 4 bases at J; junction bases unmatched: 3. Written as DNA, the CDR3 is TGTGCCAGCAGCAAAACAGGGGGCACTGAAGCTTTCTTT. Its protein product is CASSKTGGTEAFF.

This clone appeared once. This rearrangement joins TRBV19 to TRBJ2-5, with D perhaps given as TRBD1 or TRBD2 (6 bases each). V gave up 3 bases and J gave up 4 bases, with 21 bases separating them. Germline CDR1 LNHDA, CDR2 SQIVND (reference sequence). CDR3 length: 17 amino acids. DNA for the CDR3: TGTGCCAGTAGTATCACCCGGGGGACATTGGGAAGAGAGACCCAGTACTTC. The encoded protein is CASSITRGTLGRETQYF.

The gene calls are TRBV7-9 and TRBJ2-7; 11 positions agree with TRBD1. This CDR3 region has 15 residues. The V gene end was trimmed by 4 bases and the J gene end by 7 bases; junction bases not matched to a gene: 9. CDR1 is SEHNR and CDR2 is FQNEAQ in the germline V gene (reference sequence). CDR3 nucleotide sequence: TGTGCCAGCAGCTCGCCCGGACAGGGGGCTTGGGAGCAGTACTTC. It encodes CASSSPGQGAWEQYF.

The rearrangement uses TRBV11-2 and TRBJ1-6; 8 bases align to TRBD1. Trimming at V came to 5 bases and at J to 7 bases, leaving 10 bases not matched to a gene. Germline-derived CDR1 and CDR2 are SGHAT and FQNNGV. The CDR3 length is 16 residues. The CDR3 DNA reads as TGTGCCAGCAGCCCCCGGACAGGGTATGGGAATTCACCCCTCCACTTT. Encoded protein: CASSPRTGYGNSPLHF.

This chain joins TRBV7-8 and TRBJ1-1; 7 bases map to TRBD1. Germline V lookup: CDR1 SGHVS, CDR2 FQNEAQ. The CDR3 has 15 residues. Trimming took 2 bases from V and 2 from J; bases not matched to a gene: 5. CDR3 loop: CASSLFGTVNTEAFF. The CDR3 DNA reads TGTGCCAGCAGCTTATTTGGGACAGTAAACACTGAAGCTTTCTTT. Based on the CDR3 plus reference TRBV7-8 and TRBJ1-1, the full variable domain is GAGVSQSPRYKVAKRGQDVALRCDPISGHVSLFWYQQALGQGPEFLTYFQNEAQLDKSGLPSDRFFAERPEGSVSTLKIQRTQQEDSAVYLCASSLFGTVNTEAFFGQGTRLTVV.

J is TRBJ2-3 and V is TRBV5-4; 8 bases map to TRBD2. This CDR3 region has 16 residues. The V segment lost 4 bases and the J segment 2 bases; nucleotides outside the gene matches: 9. Per the germline V gene, CDR1 is SGHNT and CDR2 is YYREEE (reference sequence). The CDR3 is CASSRHLAGNTDTQYF. In DNA form, the CDR3 reads TGTGCCAGCAGCCGTCACTTAGCGGGGAACACAGATACGCAGTATTTT.

This clone occurred once. V is TRBV24-1 and J is TRBJ2-7; TRBD1 is a possible D gene (6 bases). This CDR3 comprises 13 residues. V shed 3 bases and J shed 3 bases, with 8 bases lying between them. Germline CDR1 reads KGHDR; CDR2 reads SFDVKD. The CDR3 nucleotides are TGTGCCACCAGTGATGGACAGTTCTACGAGCAGTACTTC. This encodes CATSDGQFYEQYF.

CDR3: CSVGTTGNTIYF. In DNA form, the CDR3 reads TGCAGCGTTGGGACCACTGGAAACACCATATATTTT. The V and J genes are TRBV29-1 and TRBJ1-3; no clear D gene. This CDR3 comprises 12 residues. Germline V CDR1 and CDR2: SQVTM, ANQGSEA. V was trimmed by 4 bases and J by 2 bases, leaving 6 bases between them.

In this sample, this clone turned up once. The V and J genes are TRBV30 and TRBJ2-7, with 12 bases identical to TRBD2. The CDR3 runs 14 residues. Germline V gene data show CDR1 as GTSNPN and CDR2 as SVGIG (reference sequence). The J segment lost 4 bases and the V segment lost 1 base, leaving 2 bases of the junction unmatched. The CDR3 here is CAWSGLAGVYEQYF. The CDR3 DNA sequence: TGTGCCTGGAGTGGACTAGCGGGAGTATACGAGCAGTACTTC.